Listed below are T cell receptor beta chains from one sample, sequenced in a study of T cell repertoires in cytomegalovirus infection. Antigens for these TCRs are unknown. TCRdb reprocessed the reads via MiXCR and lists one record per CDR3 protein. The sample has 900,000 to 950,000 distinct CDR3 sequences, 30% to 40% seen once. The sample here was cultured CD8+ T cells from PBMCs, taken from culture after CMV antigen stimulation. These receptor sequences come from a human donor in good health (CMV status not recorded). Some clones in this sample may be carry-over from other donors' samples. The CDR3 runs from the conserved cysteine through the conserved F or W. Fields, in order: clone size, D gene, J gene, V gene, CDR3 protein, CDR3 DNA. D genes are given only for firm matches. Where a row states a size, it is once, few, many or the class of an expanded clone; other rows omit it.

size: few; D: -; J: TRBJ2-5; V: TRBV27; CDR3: CASSLMAKQETQYF; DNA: TGTGCCAGCAGTTTAATGGCTAAACAAGAGACCCAGTACTTC
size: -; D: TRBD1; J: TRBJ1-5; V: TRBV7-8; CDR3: CASSDRVGYSNQPQHF; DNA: TGTGCCAGCAGCGACAGGGTAGGATATAGCAATCAGCCCCAGCATTTT
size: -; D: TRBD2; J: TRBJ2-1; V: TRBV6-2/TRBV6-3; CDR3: CASSYLPLRRGGNEQFF; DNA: TGTGCCAGCAGTTACCTCCCTTTGAGGCGGGGGGGGAATGAGCAGTTCTTC
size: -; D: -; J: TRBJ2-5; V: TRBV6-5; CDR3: CATSYTGSGRETQYF; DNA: TGTGCCACCTCATATACGGGGTCAGGAAGAGAGACCCAGTACTTC
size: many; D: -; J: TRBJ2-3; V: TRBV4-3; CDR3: CASSQDATAGLVDTQYF; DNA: TGCGCCAGCAGCCAGGATGCAACGGCGGGGCTGGTGGATACGCAGTATTTT
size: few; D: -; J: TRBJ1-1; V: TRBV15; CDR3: CATSRDRAQNTEAFF; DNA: TGTGCCACCAGCAGAGATAGGGCACAAAACACTGAAGCTTTCTTT
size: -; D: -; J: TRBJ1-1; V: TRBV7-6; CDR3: CASSLAVGSLNTEAFF; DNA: TGTGCCAGCAGCTTAGCGGTCGGCTCCTTGAACACTGAAGCTTTCTTT
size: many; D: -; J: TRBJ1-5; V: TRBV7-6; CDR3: CASSSIGQPQHF; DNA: TGTGCCAGCAGCTCCATAGGGCAGCCCCAGCATTTT
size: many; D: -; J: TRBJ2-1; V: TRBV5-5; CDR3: CASSLTWRDEQFF; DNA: TGTGCCAGCAGCCTGACGTGGAGGGACGAGCAGTTCTTC
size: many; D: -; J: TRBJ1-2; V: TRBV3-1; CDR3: CASSPQGIHGYTF; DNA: TGTGCCAGCAGCCCCCAGGGGATCCATGGCTACACCTTC
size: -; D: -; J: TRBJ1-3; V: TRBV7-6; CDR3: CASSRFAGNTIYF; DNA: TGTGCCAGCAGCCGCTTTGCTGGAAACACCATATATTTT
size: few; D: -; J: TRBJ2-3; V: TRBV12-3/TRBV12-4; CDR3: CASSLSRRDTQYF; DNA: TGTGCCAGCTCCCTATCTCGGCGGGATACGCAGTATTTT
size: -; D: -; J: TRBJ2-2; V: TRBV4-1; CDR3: CVSSQGRIGVGELFF; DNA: TGCGTCAGCAGCCAAGGTCGTATAGGTGTCGGGGAGCTGTTTTTT
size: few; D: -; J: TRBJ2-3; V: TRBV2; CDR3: CASSAPAVILTDTQYF; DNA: TGTGCCAGCAGTGCACCAGCCGTCATCCTCACAGATACGCAGTATTTT
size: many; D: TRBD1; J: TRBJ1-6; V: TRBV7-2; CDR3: CASSTRDRGLDSPLHF; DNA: TGTGCCAGCAGCACCCGGGACAGGGGGCTGGATTCACCCCTCCACTTT
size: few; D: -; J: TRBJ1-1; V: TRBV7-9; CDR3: CASSTGFTEAFF; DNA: TGTGCCAGCAGCACAGGGTTCACTGAAGCTTTCTTT
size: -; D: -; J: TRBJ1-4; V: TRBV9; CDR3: CASSGRLGDNEKLFF; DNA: TGTGCCAGCAGCGGTCGACTGGGAGATAATGAAAAACTGTTTTTT
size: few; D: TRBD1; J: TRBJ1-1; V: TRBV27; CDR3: CASSLLYTGENTEAFF; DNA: TGTGCCAGCAGTTTGTTATATACAGGGGAGAACACTGAAGCTTTCTTT
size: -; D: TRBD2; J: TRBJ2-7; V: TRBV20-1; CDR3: CSASGGTYYEQYF; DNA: TGCAGTGCTAGCGGGGGGACCTACTACGAGCAGTACTTC
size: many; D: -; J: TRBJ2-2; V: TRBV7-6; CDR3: CASGFEDFQMSGELFF; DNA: TGTGCCAGCGGGTTCGAGGACTTTCAAATGTCCGGGGAGCTGTTTTTT
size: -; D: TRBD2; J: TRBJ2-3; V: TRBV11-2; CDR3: CASRPTSGGAPCCTDTQYF; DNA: TGTGCCAGCAGGCCGACTAGCGGGGGGGCCCCTTGTTGCACAGATACGCAGTATTTT
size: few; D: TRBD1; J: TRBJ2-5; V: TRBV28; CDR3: CASSLSQGAFGAETQYF; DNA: TGTGCCAGCAGTTTAAGTCAGGGGGCGTTCGGTGCTGAGACCCAGTACTTC
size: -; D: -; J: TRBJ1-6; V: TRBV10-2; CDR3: CASSELNYNSPLHF; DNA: TGCGCCAGCAGTGAGCTGAACTATAATTCACCCCTCCACTTT
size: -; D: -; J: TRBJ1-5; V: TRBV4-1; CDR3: CASSQDNSRGSQPQHF; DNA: TGCGCCAGCAGCCAAGATAACTCGCGTGGGAGTCAGCCCCAGCATTTT